This TCR beta chain was recorded in a study of blood T cell repertoires in COVID-19 (dated by TCRdb to between 2020 and 2021). General notes on the study: Collaborator samples came from the United States, Italy and Spain and covered acute and convalescent phases of COVID-19. Where available, HLA class I and class II types were obtained from metadata supplied by the sample provider rather than from assay-based typing. Sample metadata almost always included a de-identified subject ID, COVID-19 status, age in years and sex. The material from the prospective study consisted of cDNA or gDNA derived from T cells, B-cell-depleted T cells, or PBMCs. The repertoires were released in a freely available public database meant as a resource for research on the immune response to SARS-CoV-2. Samples were obtained from the ongoing ImmuneRACE study (first 160 participants) and from approximately 1,200 subjects provided by 6 global collaborators. Subjects who had been exposed to COVID-19, were actively infected with it, or had recovered from it provided the deeply sampled blood TCRbeta repertoires that made up the dataset. What the work shows at the level of the full study, not this receptor alone: How much clinical and demographic metadata was included differed by source and by participant, and the metadata was provided uncurated.

TCRbeta CDR3 regions were amplified from genomic DNA using the immunoSEQ Assay, a bias-controlled multiplex PCR. On the study's bioinformatics: Nucleated cell counts per sample were estimated from amplification of reference gene primers within the assay. Sequence reads were collapsed and filtered to measure the absolute abundance of every unique TCRbeta CDR3 rearrangement. For each sample, productive Simpson clonality was calculated as the square root of Simpson's diversity index across productive rearrangements. Here the immuneACCESS table is served through TCRdb, limited to in-frame sequences with V and J called. Missing clones are a known gap in these copies; in checked studies unresolved V genes cover under half, and the rest lacks a known reason. V, J and clone size are those of that table, while D and trimming were read from the DNA. The sample has about 140,000 clones on record, around 80% of them singletons. The ten largest clones add up to approximately 9% of the sample.

With regard to this clone: The antigen it recognizes is unknown. Base qualities are missing; no much larger clone stands one base away.

V has 5 bases trimmed and J has 4 bases trimmed; junction bases matching no gene number 13. The germline V gene (reference sequence) provides CDR1 MNHNY and CDR2 SVGAGI. The CDR3 contains 16 residues, cysteine and phenylalanine counted. CDR3 DNA is the only sequence kept; it has 48 bases, read in frame from the first base. The collaborating institutions used their own protocols to collect whole blood in K2EDTA tubes. For TCRbeta analysis, collaborators shipped samples as frozen whole blood, isolated PBMCs, or DNA extracted from either of those sample types. This clonotype was obtained from a woman aged 80 or over in a cohort sampled during active or convalescent COVID-19. The material sequenced was peripheral blood. The chain is assembled from TRBV6-6 and TRBJ1-2, and TRBD1 aligns with 7 junction nucleotides. The bases are TGTGCCAGCAGTCGACCCGGGACAGTCTCGCCCTATGGCTACACCTTC. It translates as CASSRPGTVSPYGYTF.